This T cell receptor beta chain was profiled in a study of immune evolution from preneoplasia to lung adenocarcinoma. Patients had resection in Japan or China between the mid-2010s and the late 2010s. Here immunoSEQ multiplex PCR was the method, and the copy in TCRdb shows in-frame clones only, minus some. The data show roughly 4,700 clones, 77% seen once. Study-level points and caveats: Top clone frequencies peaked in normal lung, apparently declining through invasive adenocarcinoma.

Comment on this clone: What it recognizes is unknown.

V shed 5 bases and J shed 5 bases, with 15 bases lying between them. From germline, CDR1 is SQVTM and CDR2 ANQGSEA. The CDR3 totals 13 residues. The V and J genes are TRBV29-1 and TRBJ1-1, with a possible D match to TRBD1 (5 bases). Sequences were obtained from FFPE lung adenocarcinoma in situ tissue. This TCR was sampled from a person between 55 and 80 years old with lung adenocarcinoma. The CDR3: CSVRFRGDTEAFF. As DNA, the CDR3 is TGCAGCGTTAGGTTCCGAGGGGATACTGAAGCTTTCTTT. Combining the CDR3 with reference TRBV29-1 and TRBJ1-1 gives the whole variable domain SAVISQKPSRDICQRGTSLTIQCQVDSQVTMMFWYRQQPGQSLTLIATANQGSEATYESGFVIDKFPISRPNLTFSTLTVSNMSPEDSSIYLCSVRFRGDTEAFFGQGTRLTVV.